These 29 T cell receptor beta chains were all obtained from the same sample, sequenced in a study of glioma-infiltrating T cells. TCR alpha and beta CDR3 regions were amplified from RNA using iRepertoire nested multiplex PCR. TCRdb processed the multiplex PCR reads anew with MiXCR; each CDR3 protein has one entry. The sample lists 300,000 to 400,000 distinct CDR3 sequences, more than 35% seen once, with more than 10% in the top ten. Material for sequencing was glioma tissue, nonneoplastic brain tissue, or PBMCs (not recorded which). The receptors come from a human donor with low-grade glioma or glioblastoma, undergoing nonglioma brain surgery, or in good health (not recorded which).

This clonotype was detected only a few times. The chain couples TRBV20-1 to TRBJ2-1; 8 positions match TRBD2. V lost 3 bases to trimming and J lost 5 bases; unmatched junction nucleotides: 6. Germline V gene lookup returns CDR1 DFQATT and CDR2 SNEGSKA (reference sequence). The CDR3 runs 14 residues. CDR3 sequence reads: CSASIAGRNNEQFF. The CDR3 DNA reads TGCAGTGCTAGTATAGCGGGAAGAAACAATGAGCAGTTCTTC.

This sequence joins TRBV11-2 and TRBJ2-1; TRBD2 matches at 11 bases. The CDR3 consists of 16 residues. Losses at the gene ends were 5 bases for V and 5 bases for J; bases not matched to a gene: 8. CDR1 is SGHAT and CDR2 is FQNNGV in the germline V gene. DNA of the CDR3: TGTGCCAGCAGCCCCGGGGGACTAGCGGACCACAATGAGCAGTTCTTC. Translating it yields CASSPGGLADHNEQFF. Using reference TRBV11-2 and TRBJ2-1 for the parts outside the CDR3, the full variable domain is EAGVAQSPRYKIIEKRQSVAFWCNPISGHATLYWYQQILGQGPKLLIQFQNNGVVDDSQLPKDRFSAERLKGVDSTLKIQPAKLEDSAVYLCASSPGGLADHNEQFFGPGTRLTVL.

This clonotype was recorded many times. The chain is built from TRBV28 and TRBJ2-7; the D is unclear. This CDR3 contains 16 residues. V was clipped by 4 bases and J by 7 bases, with 23 bases between them. Germline CDR1 and CDR2: MDHEN and SYDVKM. The CDR3 DNA sequence: TGTGCCAGCAGTTCCCCCGTCGACTCCTGGATGGAAGAGCAGTACTTC. Its translation: CASSSPVDSWMEEQYF.

The chain employs TRBV7-9 and TRBJ2-7; 9 bases are shared with TRBD2. The germline CDR1 and CDR2 sequences are SEHNR and FQNEAQ (reference sequence). The CDR3 runs 16 residues. Trimming cost V 4 bases and J 1 base; bases outside gene matches: 8. CDR3 sequence (DNA): TGTGCCAGCAGCTCGACCCTTAGCGGGAGATCCTACGAGCAGTACTTC. Its translation: CASSSTLSGRSYEQYF.

For this clonotype: A read error is possible here, since a much larger clone lies one base away. V is TRBV7-2 and J is TRBJ1-1; D remains unclear. Trimming took off 0 bases at V and 4 bases at J, with 6 bases between the two ends. The CDR3 totals 13 residues. CDR1 is SGHTA, CDR2 FQGNSA, per germline. DNA for the CDR3: TGTGCCAGCAGCTTAGCGAGGGTCACTGAAGCTTTCTTT. Its protein product is CASSLARVTEAFF. The full variable domain, in which reference TRBV7-2 and TRBJ1-1 provide the parts outside the CDR3, is GAGVSQSPSNKVTEKGKDVELRCDPISGHTALYWYRQSLGQGLEFLIYFQGNSAPDKSGLPSDRFSAERTGGSVSTLTIQRTQQEDSAVYLCASSLARVTEAFFGQGTRLTVV.

The V gene is TRBV4-2, the J gene TRBJ2-3; D not resolved. V dropped 1 base and J dropped 0 bases, with 11 bases sitting between them. This CDR3 contains 16 residues. Per the germline V gene, CDR1 is LGHNA and CDR2 is YNFKEQ. Written as DNA, the CDR3 is TGTGCCAGCAGCCAAGGAGTTCGCGGAAGCACAGATACGCAGTATTTT. It codes for CASSQGVRGSTDTQYF.

Remarks on this clonotype: A much larger clone differs from this one at a single base, so this may be a read error. This rearrangement joins TRBV27 to TRBJ2-7; D is perhaps TRBD2 (5 bases). The CDR3 covers 12 residues. CDR1 MNHEY and CDR2 SMNVEV come from the germline V gene (reference sequence). In nucleotides, the CDR3 is TGTGCCAGCAGTTTGTCGGGAAGCGAGGAGTACTTC. It codes for CASSLSGSEEYF.

For this clonotype: This may arise from a read error, as a much more abundant clone is one base away. The chain has TRBV20-1 and TRBJ2-3, with 9 bases aligning to TRBD2. Germline CDR1 is DFQATT and CDR2 is SNEGSKA (reference sequence). The CDR3 runs to 12 residues. The CDR3 sequence is CSAAGGTDTQNF. Written as DNA, the CDR3 is TGCAGCGCAGCGGGAGGCACAGATACGCAGAATTTT.

This clonotype was observed many times. The chain carries TRBV20-1 and TRBJ1-5; D perhaps matches TRBD1 (6 bases). V shed 3 bases and J shed 5 bases, with 11 bases lying between them. CDR1 is DFQATT, CDR2 SNEGSKA, per germline (reference sequence). CDR3 size: 13 residues. CDR3 region: CSARGRGDQPQHF. The CDR3, as DNA: TGCAGTGCTAGGGGGAGGGGGGATCAGCCCCAGCATTTT.

J is TRBJ2-3 and V is TRBV6-6; 7 bases align to TRBD2. Trimming removed 0 bases from V and 2 bases from J; junction bases left unmatched: 8. Per the germline V gene, CDR1 is MNHNY and CDR2 is SVGAGI (reference sequence). This CDR3 has 17 amino acids. The CDR3 nucleotides are TGTGCCAGCAGTTACTCGTTAGGACTAGATATCACAGATACGCAGTATTTT. Protein product: CASSYSLGLDITDTQYF.

Worth noting for this clonotype: A single base separates this from a much larger clone, so it may be a read error. Since no conserved phenylalanine or tryptophan closes the CDR3, a read error is the likely cause. The chain recombines TRBV6-2 or TRBV6-3 with TRBJ2-1; either TRBD1 or TRBD2 may fit D (5 bases each). The CDR3 totals 14 residues. Germline CDR1 and CDR2: MNHEY and SVGEGT. V shed 5 bases and J shed 9 bases, with 17 bases lying between them. CDR3 DNA: TGTGCCAGCAGTAGGGGACCCCTATTCGGTGAGCAGTTCCTC. Translation gives CASSRGPLFGEQFL.

This chain joins TRBV2 and TRBJ2-7; perhaps TRBD1 as D (5 bases). V was clipped by 5 bases and J by 3 bases, with 11 bases between them. CDR3 length: 13 residues. Germline loops: CDR1 SNHLY, CDR2 FYNNEI. The CDR3 protein is CASSPGANYEQYF. The CDR3 DNA follows: TGTGCCAGCAGTCCTGGGGCAAACTACGAGCAGTACTTC.

The CDR3, as DNA: TGTGCCAGCAGCCAAGATCGCGGGGCCCAAGAGACCCAGTACTTC. Translating it yields CASSQDRGAQETQYF. The chain joins TRBV3-1 to TRBJ2-5; perhaps TRBD2 as D (6 bases). V was shortened by 0 bases and J by 1 base, with 9 bases between the two germline ends. The CDR3 runs to 15 residues. Germline V gene lookup returns CDR1 LGHDT and CDR2 YNNKEL (reference sequence).

This clonotype was counted a few times. The chain combines TRBV20-1 with TRBJ2-1; 7 bases map to TRBD2. With 8 bases clipped from V and 10 bases from J, the junction kept 17 bases outside the gene matches. The CDR3 is made up of 14 amino acids. The V gene's germline CDR1 is DFQATT and CDR2 SNEGSKA (reference sequence). CDR3 nucleotide sequence: TGCAGTCCATCGTCTAGCGGACACAAAGGGGAGCAGTTCTTC. The encoded protein is CSPSSSGHKGEQFF.

The chain couples TRBV25-1 to TRBJ1-5, with 7 bases fitting TRBD1. Looked up from germline, CDR1 is MGHDK and CDR2 is SYGVNS. V gave up 3 bases and J gave up 8 bases; unmatched junction bases: 7. This CDR3 comprises 14 residues. This CDR3 reads CASSDPGQPEPQHF. The CDR3, as DNA: TGTGCCAGCAGTGACCCGGGACAGCCAGAGCCCCAGCATTTT.

About this clonotype: An end of the junction does not agree with germline; a read error may underlie this. The chain couples TRBV4-1 to TRBJ2-7; the match to TRBD2 covers 7 bases. CDR3 size: 15 residues. Per germline, CDR1 MGHRA and CDR2 YSYEKL. CDR3 region: CASSPIATRRGEQCF. CDR3 DNA: TGCGCCAGCAGTCCAATAGCGACCCGCCGGGGGGAGCAGTGCTTC.

On this clonotype itself: A much bigger clone sits one base away, suggesting this may be a read error. This chain uses TRBV6-2 or TRBV6-3 with TRBJ2-7; D may be TRBD1 or TRBD2 (5 bases each). The V end was cut by 1 base, the J end by 4 bases, with 8 bases between. Germline V gives CDR1 MNHEY, CDR2 SVGEGT. This CDR3 is 13 amino acids long. Here the CDR3 DNA reads TGTGCCAGCAGTTACTTGGGGGAATACGAGCAGTACTTC. Its protein is CASSYLGEYEQYF.

Ten or more counts support this clonotype. The rearrangement links TRBV20-1 to TRBJ2-3; D is perhaps TRBD1 (5 bases). Looked up from germline, CDR1 is DFQATT and CDR2 is SNEGSKA (reference sequence). This CDR3 spans 13 amino acids. Trimming cost V 7 bases and J 2 bases, with 13 bases left between them. The CDR3 region is CSEKAGNTDTQYF. In DNA form, the CDR3 reads TGCAGTGAGAAGGCAGGGAACACAGATACGCAGTATTTT.

This clonotype was seen a few times. The V gene is TRBV7-6, the J gene TRBJ2-3; 10 bases map to TRBD2. The V segment lost 3 bases and the J segment 4 bases; nucleotides outside the gene matches: 10. Germline V gene sequence: CDR1 SGHVS, CDR2 FNYEAQ. The CDR3 runs 17 residues. CDR3 DNA sequence: TGTGCCAGCAGCTTTACCAGCGGGAGGGCCCAGGCAGATACGCAGTATTTT. Translating gives CASSFTSGRAQADTQYF.

The rearrangement uses TRBV7-9 and TRBJ2-3, with TRBD2 matching over 8 bases. Germline CDR1 is SEHNR and CDR2 is FQNEAQ (reference sequence). V gave up 4 bases and J gave up 0 bases; unmatched junction bases: 9. The CDR3 runs 17 residues. DNA for the CDR3: TGTGCCAGCAGCTCCTTCCTGGCTAGCGGGAGCACAGATACGCAGTATTTT. It codes for CASSSFLASGSTDTQYF.

This clonotype was seen more than once but under ten times. The genes are TRBV20-1 and TRBJ2-7; maybe TRBD2 (6 bases). The V and J ends lost 5 bases and 0 bases respectively, with 14 bases between them. The germline CDR1 and CDR2 sequences are DFQATT and SNEGSKA (reference sequence). The length of the CDR3 is 14 residues. The chain's CDR3 is CSAPGEPISYEQYF. CDR3 bases: TGCAGTGCTCCGGGGGAGCCGATCTCCTACGAGCAGTACTTC.

This clonotype turned up a few times. The chain has TRBV7-2 and TRBJ2-6; no firm D call. Germline V gives CDR1 SGHTA, CDR2 FQGNSA. The V gene lost 2 bases and the J gene lost 0 bases, with 5 bases spanning the gap. CDR3 size: 15 residues. CDR3 protein: CASSLSVSGANVLTF. DNA for the CDR3: TGTGCCAGCAGCTTATCAGTCTCTGGGGCCAACGTCCTGACTTTC. The full variable domain, in which reference TRBV7-2 and TRBJ2-6 provide the parts outside the CDR3, is GAGVSQSPSNKVTEKGKDVELRCDPISGHTALYWYRQSLGQGLEFLIYFQGNSAPDKSGLPSDRFSAERTGGSVSTLTIQRTQQEDSAVYLCASSLSVSGANVLTFGAGSRLTVL.

A note on this clonotype: A much larger clone lies a single base off, so this may be a read error. The V gene is TRBV15, the J gene TRBJ2-5; D call uncertain. Germline assignment: CDR1 LNHNV and CDR2 YYDKDF (reference sequence). V dropped 6 bases and J dropped 5 bases, with 16 bases sitting between them. The CDR3 has 14 residues. CDR3 nucleotide sequence: TGTGCCACCAGAGTAACGTTGCAGTCGGAGACCCAGTACTTC. Encoded protein: CATRVTLQSETQYF.

The chain joins TRBV6-1 to TRBJ1-1; D unresolved. From germline, CDR1 is MNHNS and CDR2 SASEGT. Trimming took off 7 bases at V and 2 bases at J, with 11 bases between the two ends. The CDR3 runs 13 residues. Written as DNA, the CDR3 is TGTGCCAGCACCGTAGGTCCTAACACTGAAGCTTTCTTT. Translated: CASTVGPNTEAFF.

This clonotype was counted ten times or more. This sequence joins TRBV10-3 and TRBJ2-3; no definite D call. The CDR3 has 13 amino acids. V dropped 6 bases and J dropped 2 bases, with 9 bases sitting between them. CDR1 and CDR2 (germline): ENHRY, SYGVKD. CDR3 in DNA: TGTGCCATCAGGGCCGAATCCACAGATACGCAGTATTTT. It translates to CAIRAESTDTQYF.

V usage is TRBV19 and J usage is TRBJ1-5, with D possibly being TRBD1 (5 bases). CDR3 length equals 14 residues. V was trimmed by 3 bases and J by 3 bases, leaving 9 bases between them. Germline V gene lookup returns CDR1 LNHDA and CDR2 SQIVND (reference sequence). CDR3 loop: CASSIRDPNQPQHF. CDR3 sequence (DNA): TGTGCCAGTAGTATCCGGGACCCCAATCAGCCCCAGCATTTT.

This clonotype was detected many times. The rearrangement joins TRBV6-2 or TRBV6-3 to TRBJ2-1, with 9 bases matching TRBD1. The CDR3 is made up of 16 amino acids. Per the germline V gene, CDR1 is MNHEY and CDR2 is SVGEGT. Trimming took 6 bases from V and 4 from J; bases not matched to a gene: 10. The CDR3 region has the DNA TGTGCCAGCAGCACATATGGACAGGGGCCGTACAATGAGCAGTTCTTC. This gives the protein CASSTYGQGPYNEQFF.

This clonotype showed up just a few times. The rearrangement uses TRBV2 and TRBJ1-5, with a weak D call TRBD1 (5 bases). The CDR3 consists of 13 residues. The germline V gene encodes CDR1 SNHLY and CDR2 FYNNEI. V was shortened by 10 bases and J by 5 bases, with 15 bases between the two germline ends. The CDR3 DNA sequence: TGTGCCACATCTACGCAGGGATATCAGCCCCAGCATTTT. Translation gives CATSTQGYQPQHF.

This clonotype was counted ten times or more. CDR3 sequence: CATSDAAWDTQYF. CDR3 sequence (DNA): TGTGCCACCAGTGATGCTGCATGGGATACGCAGTATTTT. This rearrangement joins TRBV24-1 to TRBJ2-3, with D hard to call. The germline V gene encodes CDR1 KGHDR and CDR2 SFDVKD. V lost 3 bases and J lost 6, with 9 bases in between. The CDR3 is 13 amino acids.